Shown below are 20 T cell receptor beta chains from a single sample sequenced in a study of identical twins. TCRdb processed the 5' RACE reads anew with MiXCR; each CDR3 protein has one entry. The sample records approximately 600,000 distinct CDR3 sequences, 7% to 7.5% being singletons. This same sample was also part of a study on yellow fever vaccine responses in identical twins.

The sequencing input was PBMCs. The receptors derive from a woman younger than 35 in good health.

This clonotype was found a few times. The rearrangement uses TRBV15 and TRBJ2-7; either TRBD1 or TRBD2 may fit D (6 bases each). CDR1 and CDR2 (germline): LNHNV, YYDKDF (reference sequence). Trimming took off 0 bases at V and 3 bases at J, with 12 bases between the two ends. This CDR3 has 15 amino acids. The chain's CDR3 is CATSRDPGGDYEQYF. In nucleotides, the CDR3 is TGTGCCACCAGCAGAGATCCCGGGGGCGACTACGAGCAGTACTTC.

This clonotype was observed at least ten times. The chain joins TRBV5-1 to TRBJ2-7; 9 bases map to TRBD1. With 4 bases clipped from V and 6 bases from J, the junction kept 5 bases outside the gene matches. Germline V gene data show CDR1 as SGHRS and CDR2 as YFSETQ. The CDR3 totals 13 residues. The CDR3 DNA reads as TGCGCCAGCAGCACGGGACAGGGCGGCGAGCAGTACTTC. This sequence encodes CASSTGQGGEQYF. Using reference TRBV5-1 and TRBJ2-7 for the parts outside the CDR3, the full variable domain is KAGVTQTPRYLIKTRGQQVTLSCSPISGHRSVSWYQQTPGQGLQFLFEYFSETQRNKGNFPGRFSGRQFSNSRSEMNVSTLELGDSALYLCASSTGQGGEQYFGPGTRLTVT.

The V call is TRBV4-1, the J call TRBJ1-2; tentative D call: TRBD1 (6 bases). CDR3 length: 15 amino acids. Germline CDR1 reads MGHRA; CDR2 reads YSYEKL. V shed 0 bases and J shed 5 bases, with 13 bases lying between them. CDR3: CASSQDSGGAYGYTF. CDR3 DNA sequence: TGCGCCAGCAGCCAAGATAGCGGGGGCGCGTATGGCTACACCTTC.

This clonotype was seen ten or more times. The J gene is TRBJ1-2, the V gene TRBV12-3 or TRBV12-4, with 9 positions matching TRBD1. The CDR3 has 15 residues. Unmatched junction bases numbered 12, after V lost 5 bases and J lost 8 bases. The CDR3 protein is CASSVGTGLAWGYTF. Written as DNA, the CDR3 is TGTGCCAGCAGTGTCGGGACAGGGTTGGCGTGGGGCTACACCTTC.

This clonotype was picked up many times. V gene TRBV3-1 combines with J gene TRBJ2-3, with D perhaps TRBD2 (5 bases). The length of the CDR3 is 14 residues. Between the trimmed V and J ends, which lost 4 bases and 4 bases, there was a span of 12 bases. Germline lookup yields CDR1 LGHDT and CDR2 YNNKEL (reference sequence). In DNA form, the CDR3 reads TGTGCCAGCAGCCCGCTCCTAGCAGCAGATACGCAGTATTTT. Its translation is CASSPLLAADTQYF.

Written as DNA, the CDR3 is TGTGCCAGCCAACTAGCGGGAGTGAACACCGGGGAGCTGTTTTTT. It is translated as CASQLAGVNTGELFF. The J gene is TRBJ2-2, the V gene TRBV7-8; 11 positions match TRBD2. V lost 8 bases, J lost 1 base, and 3 bases stayed unmatched. CDR1 SGHVS and CDR2 FQNEAQ come from the germline V gene. The length of the CDR3 is 15 residues.

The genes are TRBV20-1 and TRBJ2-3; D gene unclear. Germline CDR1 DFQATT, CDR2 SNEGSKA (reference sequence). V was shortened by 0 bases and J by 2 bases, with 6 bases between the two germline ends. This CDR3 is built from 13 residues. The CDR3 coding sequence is TGCAGTGCTAGAGATCTTGCCACAGATACGCAGTATTTT. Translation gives CSARDLATDTQYF.

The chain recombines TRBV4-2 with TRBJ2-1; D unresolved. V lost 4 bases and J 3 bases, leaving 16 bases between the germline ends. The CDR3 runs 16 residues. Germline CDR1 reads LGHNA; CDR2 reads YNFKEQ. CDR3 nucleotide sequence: TGTGCCAGCAGCCCATTAAAACCGCCCTACTACAATGAGCAGTTCTTC. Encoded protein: CASSPLKPPYYNEQFF.

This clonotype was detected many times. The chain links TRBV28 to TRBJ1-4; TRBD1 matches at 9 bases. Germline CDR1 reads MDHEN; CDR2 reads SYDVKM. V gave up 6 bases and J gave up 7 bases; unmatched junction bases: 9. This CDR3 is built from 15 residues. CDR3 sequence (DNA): TGTGCCAGCAGCCGAAAACAGGGGGCGAGTGAAAAACTGTTTTTT. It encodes CASSRKQGASEKLFF.

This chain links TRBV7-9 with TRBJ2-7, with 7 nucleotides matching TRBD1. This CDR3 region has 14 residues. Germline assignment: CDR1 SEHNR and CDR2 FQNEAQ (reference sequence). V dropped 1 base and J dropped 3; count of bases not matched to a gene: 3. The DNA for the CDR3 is TGTGCCAGCAGCTTAGGGCAGGGGGACTACGAGCAGTACTTC. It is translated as CASSLGQGDYEQYF.

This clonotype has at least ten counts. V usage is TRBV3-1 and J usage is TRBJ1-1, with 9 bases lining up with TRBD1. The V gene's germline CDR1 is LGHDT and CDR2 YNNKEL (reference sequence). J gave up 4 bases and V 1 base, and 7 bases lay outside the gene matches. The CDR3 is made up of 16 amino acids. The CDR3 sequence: CASSQGGTGRVTEAFF. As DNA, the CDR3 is TGTGCCAGCAGCCAAGGTGGGACAGGGAGGGTCACTGAAGCTTTCTTT.

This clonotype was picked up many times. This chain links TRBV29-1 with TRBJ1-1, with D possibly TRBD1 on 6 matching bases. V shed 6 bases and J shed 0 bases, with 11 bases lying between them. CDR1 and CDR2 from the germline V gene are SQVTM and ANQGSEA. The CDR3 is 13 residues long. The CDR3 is CSVTGLMNTEAFF. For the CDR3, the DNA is TGCAGCGTCACAGGGCTCATGAACACTGAAGCTTTCTTT.

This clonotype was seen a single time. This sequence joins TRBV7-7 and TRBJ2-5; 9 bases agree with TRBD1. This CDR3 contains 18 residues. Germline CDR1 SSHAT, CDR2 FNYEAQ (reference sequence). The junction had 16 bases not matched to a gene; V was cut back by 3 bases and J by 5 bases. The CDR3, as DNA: TGTGCCAGCAGCTTGAGGGTCTGGGACAGGGAATCGCGGGAGACCCAGTACTTC. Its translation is CASSLRVWDRESRETQYF.

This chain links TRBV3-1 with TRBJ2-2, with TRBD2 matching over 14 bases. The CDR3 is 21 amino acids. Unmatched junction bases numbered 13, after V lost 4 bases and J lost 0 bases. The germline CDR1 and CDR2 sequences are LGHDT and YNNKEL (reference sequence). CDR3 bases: TGTGCCAGCAGCCCTGAATACGGGACTAGCGGGGGCGCACCGAACACCGGGGAGCTGTTTTTT. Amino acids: CASSPEYGTSGGAPNTGELFF.

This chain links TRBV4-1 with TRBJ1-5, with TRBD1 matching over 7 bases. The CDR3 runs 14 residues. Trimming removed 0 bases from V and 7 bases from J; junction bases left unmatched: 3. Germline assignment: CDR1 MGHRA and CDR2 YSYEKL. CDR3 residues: CASSQEQGPQPQHF. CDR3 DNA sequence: TGCGCCAGCAGCCAAGAACAGGGGCCGCAGCCCCAGCATTTT.

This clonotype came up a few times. The CDR3 bases are TGCAGTGCTAGAGATAACGAGAAGTACACCGGGGAGCTGTTTTTT. Its protein is CSARDNEKYTGELFF. The rearrangement uses TRBV20-1 and TRBJ2-2, with D unresolved. This CDR3 is built from 15 residues. V lost 0 bases and J 3 bases, leaving 11 bases between the germline ends. Germline loops: CDR1 DFQATT, CDR2 SNEGSKA (reference sequence).

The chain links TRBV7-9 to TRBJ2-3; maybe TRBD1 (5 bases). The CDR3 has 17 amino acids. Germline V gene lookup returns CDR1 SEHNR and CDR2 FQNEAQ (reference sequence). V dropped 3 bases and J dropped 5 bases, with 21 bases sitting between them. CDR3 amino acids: CASSFLPSDMEGDTQYF. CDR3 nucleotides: TGTGCCAGCAGCTTTTTACCCTCGGACATGGAAGGAGATACGCAGTATTTT.

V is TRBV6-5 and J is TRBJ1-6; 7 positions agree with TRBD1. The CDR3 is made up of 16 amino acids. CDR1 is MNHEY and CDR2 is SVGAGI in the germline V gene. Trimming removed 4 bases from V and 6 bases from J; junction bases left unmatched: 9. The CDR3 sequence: CASSSSGTAVNSPLHF. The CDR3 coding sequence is TGTGCCAGCAGTTCCTCCGGGACAGCCGTTAATTCACCCCTCCACTTT.

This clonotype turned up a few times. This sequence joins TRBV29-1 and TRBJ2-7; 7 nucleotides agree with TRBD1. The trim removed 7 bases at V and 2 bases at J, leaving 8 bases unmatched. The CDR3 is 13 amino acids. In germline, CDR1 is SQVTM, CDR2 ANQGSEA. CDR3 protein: CSAEGADPYEQYF. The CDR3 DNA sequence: TGCAGCGCAGAGGGGGCAGACCCCTACGAGCAGTACTTC.

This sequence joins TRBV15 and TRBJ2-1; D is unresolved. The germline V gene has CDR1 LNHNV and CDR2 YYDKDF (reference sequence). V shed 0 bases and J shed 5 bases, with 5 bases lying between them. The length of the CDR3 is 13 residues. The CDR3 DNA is TGTGCCACCAGCAGAGAGCCCAACAATGAGCAGTTCTTC. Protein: CATSREPNNEQFF. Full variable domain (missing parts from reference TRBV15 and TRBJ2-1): DAMVIQNPRYQVTQFGKPVTLSCSQTLNHNVMYWYQQKSSQAPKLLFHYYDKDFNNEADTPDNFQSRRPNTSFCFLDIRSPGLGDTAMYLCATSREPNNEQFFGPGTRLTVL.